This T cell receptor (beta chain) appears in the sequencing data of a study of cytomegalovirus exposure and HLA in healthy donors. Study-wide results and limits: Researchers reported from a later analysis that most CMV-associated TCR beta chains appeared HLA-restricted. Versus the approximately 670-donor mean, an Asian-associated ancestry cluster reportedly showed fewer N-insertions in a later analysis. Sequences of the TCR beta chain were said to predict the HLA-A and HLA-B alleles of most subjects accurately. The study labeled more than 150 TCR beta chains cytomegalovirus-associated.

This clone came up a few times. Its antigen remains unknown. PCR involved 60 Vbeta and 13 Jbeta primers. TCRdb's copy holds only in-frame clones and misses some; the assay was immunoSEQ multiplex PCR. The sample holds nearly 110,000 clones; roughly 80% are singletons and the top ten take about 2.5%. Per germline, CDR1 ENHRY and CDR2 SYGVKD. CDR3 length equals 13 residues. V was pared by 4 bases and J by 7 bases, with 4 bases of the junction left unmatched. This clonotype was obtained from a middle-aged man in good health and CMV-seronegative. Sequencing was performed on PBMCs. The chain recombines TRBV10-3 with TRBJ1-1, with 9 positions matching TRBD1. CDR3 amino acids: CAISGQGDDEAFF. The CDR3 bases are TGTGCCATCAGTGGACAGGGGGACGATGAAGCTTTCTTT.